This TCR beta chain came from a study of T cell repertoires in cytomegalovirus infection. Study-level background: In public TCR beta signatures, there were indications of both CMV infection and matching HLA type.

Overall study results and limits: Across the ex vivo response, the dominant clonotypes were HLA-C-restricted CMV-specific TCR beta clonotypes.

TCRdb used MiXCR to reprocess the reads, holding one entry per CDR3 protein. The data hold around 43,000 distinct CDR3 sequences, with approximately 22% observed a single time. From germline, CDR1 is SGHAT and CDR2 FQNNGV. The CDR3 has 17 amino acids. V shed 5 bases, J shed 3 bases, and the junction held 15 bases outside the gene matches. For this clonotype: The antigen is not known.

Sequences were obtained from PBMCs, sequenced either directly or after in vitro stimulation (not recorded which). This sequence was found in a human donor in good health (CMV status not recorded). Some clones in this sample may be carry-over from other donors' samples. The V gene is TRBV11-2, the J gene TRBJ1-1; 7 bases line up with TRBD1. CDR3 protein: CASSPDGTYRGYTEAFF. The CDR3 DNA is TGTGCCAGCAGCCCCGACGGAACGTACAGGGGTTACACTGAAGCTTTCTTT. The whole variable domain, filled in from reference TRBV11-2 and TRBJ1-1, reads EAGVAQSPRYKIIEKRQSVAFWCNPISGHATLYWYQQILGQGPKLLIQFQNNGVVDDSQLPKDRFSAERLKGVDSTLKIQPAKLEDSAVYLCASSPDGTYRGYTEAFFGQGTRLTVV.